This T cell receptor beta chain was captured in a study of T cells in localized non-small cell lung cancer (dated by TCRdb to 2020 to 2021). About the study as a whole: The study examined T cell repertoires in under 300 patients with early-stage NSCLC and compared tumors with uninvolved tumor-adjacent lungs. The cohort consisted of about 240 treatment-naive NSCLC patients whose localized lung tumors had been resected. NSCLC patients had a mean age of approximately 66 years, and more than 120 were male and nearly 110 female.

A note on this clone: Which antigen it targets is not known. Base qualities are not at hand, and no much larger clone is one base apart.

Results and caveats for the whole study, not just this receptor: Multi-region tumor sequencing was not performed, so intratumor heterogeneity could not be excluded. Uninvolved tumor-adjacent lung showed the highest T cell clonality, higher than tumor, which suggests more focused antigenic responses in the uninvolved tumor-adjacent lung. Longer overall survival was associated with higher T cell density in blood, whereas shorter survival was associated with higher clonality in adjacent lung. A median of 57 of the top 100 tumor clones turned up in the paired uninvolved adjacent lung, and 28 of those clones also ranked among the top 100 of that same adjacent lung. Because of the exploratory design, TCR variables were selected using unadjusted p-values without false-discovery rate correction.

V was cut back by 8 bases and J by 15 bases, leaving a gap of 20 bases between them. CDR3 length: 12 amino acids, cysteine to phenylalanine. Of the read, only the CDR3 DNA is kept; its 36 bases are in frame from base 1. Reading the germline V gene (reference sequence) gives CDR1 GTSNPN and CDR2 SVGIG. TCR beta CDR3 regions were sequenced from DNA using the immunoSEQ Assay. In the source study's methods: To compute T cell density, TCR beta template counts were normalized to usable DNA, which was estimated by amplifying housekeeping genes. Richness was estimated with the preseqR package, extrapolating to 400,000 templates for PBMC samples and 120,000 templates for tissue samples. Clonality was defined as one minus Pielou's evenness. Tissue-enriched TCRs were identified by differential abundance testing using productive amino-acid clonotypes, minimum total count 5 and alpha 0.1. The Jaccard Index and the Morisita Overlap Index were used to measure how much the repertoires overlapped between compartments. GLIPH grouped TCR beta CDR3s together with public tetramer-defined viral CDR3s, and a viral motif had to include at least three viral sequences and show V-gene enrichment. Imported from immuneACCESS, the table was reduced by TCRdb to in-frame sequences with V and J called. These copies leave out some clones; in studies compared against another copy, an unresolved V gene accounts for under half, and the cause of the remainder is not known. The DNA was the basis for D and trimming; V, J and clone size are from that table. The sample has tens of thousands of clones on record, around 85% of them singletons. Of the sample, roughly 20% is held by the ten largest clones.

At diagnosis, tumor, uninvolved tumor-adjacent lung and peripheral blood were collected and then preserved as a mix of FFPE and fresh-frozen material. For TCR repertoire profiling, blood samples were analyzed in the form of peripheral blood mononuclear cells. This clonotype was obtained from a man aged 40 to 70 with stage II squamous cell lung carcinoma. The sequencing used PBMCs, collected before any cancer treatment. The chain is assembled from TRBV30 and TRBJ1-6; the D gene is unclear. The DNA sequence is TGTGCCCACGGCCTTAAGACCCCTAGCCTCCACTTT. It translates to CAHGLKTPSLHF.